What follows are 30 T cell receptor beta chains derived from one specimen sequenced in a study of T-cell memory formation after mild COVID-19. MiXCR was run by TCRdb on the 5' RACE reads, yielding one entry per CDR3 protein. The table lists 92,000 or so distinct CDR3 sequences, about 13% of them singletons. Sequencing used PBMCs or a T cell subset sorted from them (not recorded which). These receptors came from an adult woman who had mild COVID-19 (a few samples of this study predate the infection). Cell type and time point are not known.

A few counts support this clonotype. The chain uses TRBV6-2 or TRBV6-3 and TRBJ2-7; TRBD1 agrees at 8 bases. The CDR3 is 17 residues long. The germline V gene has CDR1 MNHEY and CDR2 SVGEGT. V trimming: 7 bases; J trimming: 0 bases; junction bases outside the gene matches: 14. DNA for the CDR3: TGTGCCAGCACCGACGGGACAGGCAGGCCCATCTCCTACGAGCAGTACTTC. As protein: CASTDGTGRPISYEQYF.

This chain joins TRBV7-6 and TRBJ2-7, with a weak D call TRBD2 (6 bases). Per the germline V gene, CDR1 is SGHVS and CDR2 is FNYEAQ. This CDR3 spans 17 amino acids. V shed 1 base and J shed 3 bases, with 19 bases lying between them. The CDR3 is CASSLGYQGGSDYEQYF. The CDR3 nucleotides read TGTGCCAGCAGCTTAGGCTACCAGGGAGGTTCGGACTACGAGCAGTACTTC.

This clonotype has a handful of counts. This chain links TRBV9 with TRBJ2-1, with 13 bases fitting TRBD2. V was pared by 2 bases and J by 7 bases, with 6 bases of the junction left unmatched. Germline loops: CDR1 SGDLS, CDR2 YYNGEE. The CDR3 has 16 amino acids. The CDR3 region is CASSVPGTSGNNEQFF. The CDR3 DNA reads TGTGCCAGCAGCGTCCCCGGGACTAGCGGGAATAATGAGCAGTTCTTC.

V and J are TRBV2 and TRBJ2-5; TRBD2 agrees at 10 bases. The CDR3 runs 15 residues. Looked up from germline, CDR1 is SNHLY and CDR2 is FYNNEI. After removal of 7 bases from V and 0 bases from J, the junction contained 5 bases not matched to a gene. The CDR3 sequence: CASTHSGGYQETQYF. The CDR3 DNA sequence: TGTGCCAGCACTCATAGCGGGGGGTACCAAGAGACCCAGTACTTC.

The table lists this clonotype with many counts. The rearrangement links TRBV10-3 to TRBJ2-3; D is possibly TRBD2 (6 bases). Germline CDR1 reads ENHRY; CDR2 reads SYGVKD. V lost 10 bases and J 4 bases, leaving 18 bases between the germline ends. The CDR3 length is 14 residues. Written as DNA, the CDR3 is TGTGCCACCCAGGGCGGGGAGTCCCCAGATACGCAGTATTTT. Translation gives CATQGGESPDTQYF.

This clonotype was counted at least ten times. This rearrangement joins TRBV7-9 to TRBJ2-1; D remains ambiguous. Germline V CDR1 and CDR2: SEHNR, FQNEAQ (reference sequence). The CDR3 is 12 amino acids. V lost 1 base to trimming and J lost 7 bases, with 5 bases between them. The CDR3 DNA reads as TGTGCCAGCAGCTTAGTGCCGAATGAGCAGTTCTTC. Its protein is CASSLVPNEQFF.

This clonotype was picked up one time. In DNA, the CDR3 is TGTGCCAGCACCTGGACCCCTAGCGACCCGAGGGCCTACGAGCAGTACTTC. Protein sequence: CASTWTPSDPRAYEQYF. This chain joins TRBV6-2 or TRBV6-3 and TRBJ2-7, with D tentatively TRBD2 (6 bases). The CDR3 is 17 residues long. CDR1 and CDR2 (germline): MNHEY, SVGEGT. V was trimmed by 7 bases and J by 2 bases, leaving 24 bases between them.

This clonotype was observed a handful of times. The chain uses TRBV20-1 and TRBJ2-7; 7 bases fit TRBD2. The CDR3 is 13 amino acids. The junction had 10 bases not matched to a gene; V was cut back by 7 bases and J by 4 bases. Per germline, CDR1 DFQATT and CDR2 SNEGSKA (reference sequence). This CDR3 reads CSVWRESSYEQYF. The CDR3 nucleotides read TGCAGTGTTTGGCGGGAGAGTTCGTACGAGCAGTACTTC.

The genes are TRBV11-2 and TRBJ2-3; 9 nucleotides agree with TRBD2. The CDR3 runs to 16 residues. V lost 5 bases to trimming and J lost 4 bases; unmatched junction nucleotides: 10. The germline CDR1 and CDR2 sequences are SGHAT and FQNNGV. The CDR3 loop reads CASSGVAGVWADTQYF. The DNA for the CDR3 is TGTGCCAGCAGCGGGGTAGCGGGAGTCTGGGCAGATACGCAGTATTTT. The full variable domain, in which reference TRBV11-2 and TRBJ2-3 provide the parts outside the CDR3, is EAGVAQSPRYKIIEKRQSVAFWCNPISGHATLYWYQQILGQGPKLLIQFQNNGVVDDSQLPKDRFSAERLKGVDSTLKIQPAKLEDSAVYLCASSGVAGVWADTQYFGPGTRLTVL.

J is TRBJ2-1 and V is TRBV9; TRBD2 agrees at 10 bases. CDR3 length equals 18 residues. The V and J ends lost 0 bases and 2 bases, in that order; junction bases with no gene match: 8. The germline V gene encodes CDR1 SGDLS and CDR2 YYNGEE. The CDR3 spells CASSVDRTSGNPYNEQFF. CDR3 sequence (DNA): TGTGCCAGCAGCGTAGATAGAACTAGCGGGAATCCCTACAATGAGCAGTTCTTC.

A few counts support this clonotype. The chain is built from TRBV27 and TRBJ1-1; a weak D match, TRBD1 (6 bases). In germline, CDR1 is MNHEY, CDR2 SMNVEV (reference sequence). The ends were cut back, 6 bases at V and 8 bases at J, with 13 bases in the middle. The CDR3 consists of 12 residues. The chain's CDR3 is CASSHGGIEAFF. The CDR3 DNA reads TGTGCCAGCAGCCATGGGGGCATCGAAGCTTTCTTT.

J is TRBJ2-7 and V is TRBV4-2; D not certain. Germline CDR1 LGHNA, CDR2 YNFKEQ. The CDR3 consists of 16 residues. With 1 base removed from V and 7 bases from J, the gap between germline ends came to 20 bases. CDR3 loop: CASSQVPSPTPWEQYF. Here the CDR3 DNA reads TGTGCCAGCAGCCAAGTTCCTTCTCCGACACCCTGGGAGCAGTACTTC.

The rearrangement links TRBV29-1 to TRBJ2-5; D could derive from TRBD1 or TRBD2 (5 bases each). Trimming stripped 8 bases from V and 8 bases from J, with 15 bases between. CDR3 length: 11 amino acids. The V gene's germline CDR1 is SQVTM and CDR2 ANQGSEA. The CDR3 DNA reads as TGCAGCATCCTCGAATGGGACACCCAGTACTTC. This gives the protein CSILEWDTQYF.

By sample fraction, this clonotype is medium-sized (0.01 to 0.1%). The chain combines TRBV4-3 with TRBJ2-7, with TRBD2 identical over 10 bases. CDR3 length: 16 amino acids. J lost 2 bases, V lost 4 bases, and 8 bases had no gene match. Germline CDR1 LGHNA, CDR2 YSLEER. The CDR3 nucleotides are TGCGCCAGCAGCCTCGGGCTAGCGGGGGAGACCTACGAGCAGTACTTC. Protein: CASSLGLAGETYEQYF.

In nucleotides, the CDR3 is TGTGCCAGCAGTTACCCGGCAGATACGCAGTATTTT. Translation: CASSYPADTQYF. This sequence joins TRBV6-2 or TRBV6-3 and TRBJ2-3, with no clear D. The CDR3 sequence is 12 residues long. Germline assignment: CDR1 MNHEY and CDR2 SVGEGT. V lost 2 bases and J 4 bases, leaving 4 bases between the germline ends.

This clonotype was observed a few times. The rearrangement uses TRBV30 and TRBJ2-1; tentative D call: TRBD1 (6 bases). There are 10 residues in the CDR3. In germline, CDR1 is GTSNPN, CDR2 SVGIG (reference sequence). V was trimmed by 7 bases and J by 8 bases, leaving 9 bases between them. The CDR3 reads CASRGHEQFF. The CDR3 DNA is TGTGCCTCCAGGGGTCATGAGCAGTTCTTC.

This chain joins TRBV2 and TRBJ1-3; no firm D call. CDR3 length equals 15 residues. From germline, CDR1 is SNHLY and CDR2 FYNNEI. With 3 bases removed from V and 0 bases from J, the gap between germline ends came to 9 bases. CDR3 DNA sequence: TGTGCCAGCAGTGACGGACTGAGCTCTGGAAACACCATATATTTT. Amino acids: CASSDGLSSGNTIYF.

This chain uses TRBV5-6 with TRBJ2-6; D uncertain. Looked up from germline, CDR1 is SGHDT and CDR2 is YYEEEE. This CDR3 spans 16 amino acids. V was shortened by 3 bases and J by 3 bases, with 13 bases between the two germline ends. The CDR3 DNA reads TGTGCCAGCAGCTCACCGAGATTTGGTGGGGCCAACGTCCTGACTTTC. This sequence encodes CASSSPRFGGANVLTF. Supplemented by reference TRBV5-6 and TRBJ2-6, the full variable domain reads DAGVTQSPTHLIKTRGQQVTLRCSPKSGHDTVSWYQQALGQGPQFIFQYYEEEERQRGNFPDRFSGHQFPNYSSELNVNALLLGDSALYLCASSSPRFGGANVLTFGAGSRLTVL.

A few counts support this clonotype. The chain recombines TRBV6-5 with TRBJ2-5; 10 bases match TRBD2. From germline, CDR1 is MNHEY and CDR2 SVGAGI. The CDR3 consists of 16 residues. V shed 2 bases and J 2 bases; nucleotides not matched to a gene: 5. The chain's CDR3 is CASSYDGLAEQETQYF. In DNA form, the CDR3 reads TGTGCCAGCAGTTACGACGGACTAGCGGAACAAGAGACCCAGTACTTC.

V is TRBV2 and J is TRBJ2-1; 10 nucleotides match TRBD1. The J segment lost 7 bases and the V segment lost 6 bases, leaving 6 bases of the junction unmatched. The CDR3 has 14 residues. The germline V gene has CDR1 SNHLY and CDR2 FYNNEI. For the CDR3, the DNA is TGTGCCAGCAGGGACAGGGGGAGTTTGAATGAGCAGTTCTTC. It is translated as CASRDRGSLNEQFF.

The CDR3 is CSALYPGQGSGELFF. The CDR3 coding sequence is TGCAGCGCCCTATACCCGGGACAGGGATCCGGGGAGCTGTTTTTT. V usage is TRBV29-1 and J usage is TRBJ2-2, with 9 bases aligning to TRBD1. V shed 7 bases, J shed 6 bases, and the junction held 12 bases outside the gene matches. The CDR3 covers 15 residues. Germline-derived CDR1 and CDR2 are SQVTM and ANQGSEA.

This chain connects TRBV12-3 or TRBV12-4 to TRBJ2-7; possibly TRBD1 for D (6 bases). The CDR3 has 15 residues. Deletions cut 4 bases from V and 2 bases from J, with 15 bases between. CDR3 nucleotides: TGTGCCAGCAGTTCGAACAGGGATCGGACCTACGAGCAGTACTTC. It is translated as CASSSNRDRTYEQYF.

The chain joins TRBV7-9 to TRBJ1-1; 12 bases map to TRBD1. CDR1 and CDR2 (germline): SEHNR, FQNEAQ (reference sequence). With V trimmed by 2 bases and J by 4 bases, 2 bases remained unmatched. The CDR3 has 15 residues. The CDR3 here is CASSLSGQGATEAFF. For the CDR3, the DNA is TGTGCCAGCAGCTTATCGGGACAGGGGGCCACTGAAGCTTTCTTT.

This clonotype was seen more than once but under ten times. V is TRBV7-8 and J is TRBJ2-5; D remains ambiguous. V was cut by 4 bases and J by 1 base, with 10 bases left in between. This CDR3 contains 14 residues. Germline assignment: CDR1 SGHVS and CDR2 FQNEAQ. The DNA of the CDR3 is TGTGCCAGCAGCTCTGAGACCCGCCAAGAGACCCAGTACTTC. Amino acids: CASSSETRQETQYF.

The gene calls are TRBV13 and TRBJ2-7; 8 nucleotides line up with TRBD1. Germline V gene data show CDR1 as PRHDT and CDR2 as FYEKMQ (reference sequence). This CDR3 comprises 15 residues. J lost 5 bases, V lost 1 base, and 7 bases had no gene match. The CDR3 protein is CASSLETGDSHEQYF. For the CDR3, the DNA is TGTGCCAGCAGCTTAGAGACAGGGGATTCCCACGAGCAGTACTTC.

The CDR3 coding sequence is TGTGCCAGCAACGACCGTTCGGGCCTAGCGGGTGGACCACAAGAGACCCAGTACTTC. It translates to CASNDRSGLAGGPQETQYF. The chain employs TRBV13 and TRBJ2-5; 8 nucleotides agree with TRBD2. Germline V gene data show CDR1 as PRHDT and CDR2 as FYEKMQ (reference sequence). With 7 bases clipped from V and 2 bases from J, the junction kept 21 bases outside the gene matches. The CDR3 is made up of 19 amino acids.

This clonotype was detected only a few times. The chain recombines TRBV6-2 or TRBV6-3 with TRBJ1-1; 10 nucleotides align to TRBD1. Germline loops: CDR1 MNHEY, CDR2 SVGEGT. V trimming: 6 bases; J trimming: 10 bases; junction bases outside the gene matches: 26. This CDR3 is built from 19 residues. CDR3 residues: CASRQPPRTGGWKEGAAFF. The CDR3 DNA reads TGTGCCAGCAGACAACCCCCTCGGACAGGGGGTTGGAAGGAAGGTGCAGCTTTCTTT.

This sequence joins TRBV15 and TRBJ2-3; the match to TRBD2 covers 11 bases. Looked up from germline, CDR1 is LNHNV and CDR2 is YYDKDF (reference sequence). The V segment lost 2 bases and the J segment 5 bases; nucleotides outside the gene matches: 12. The CDR3 contains 18 residues. DNA for the CDR3: TGTGCCACCAGCAGACGGCCGGGACTAGCGGAACTGGGAGATACGCAGTATTTT. This codes for CATSRRPGLAELGDTQYF.

This clonotype was found many times. V is TRBV13 and J is TRBJ2-7; D may be TRBD1 or TRBD2 (5 bases each). The CDR3 has 14 amino acids. V lost 5 bases, J lost 3 bases, and 14 bases lay in between. Germline V gives CDR1 PRHDT, CDR2 FYEKMQ (reference sequence). CDR3 region: CASSLGRIHYEQYF. CDR3 coding DNA: TGTGCCAGCAGCCTGGGACGAATCCACTACGAGCAGTACTTC. The whole variable domain, remainder taken from reference TRBV13 and TRBJ2-7, is AAGVIQSPRHLIKEKRETATLKCYPIPRHDTVYWYQQGPGQDPQFLISFYEKMQSDKGSIPDRFSAQQFSDYHSELNMSSLELGDSALYFCASSLGRIHYEQYFGPGTRLTVT.

The chain carries TRBV7-9 and TRBJ2-6; no clear D gene. This CDR3 has 14 amino acids. The V end was cut by 0 bases, the J end by 3 bases, with 3 bases between. CDR1 SEHNR and CDR2 FQNEAQ come from the germline V gene (reference sequence). For the CDR3, the DNA is TGTGCCAGCAGCTTAGCCTATGGGGCCAACGTCCTGACTTTC. Translating it yields CASSLAYGANVLTF.